This entry lists 25 T cell receptor beta chains sequenced from one sample in a study of T cell responses to AZD1222 COVID-19 vaccine. Libraries were prepared by immunoSEQ multiplex PCR; TCRdb keeps only in-frame clonotypes and omits some of them. The data show 90,000 to 150,000 clones, with about 86% seen just once and approximately 16% held by the top ten. The sample here was peripheral blood, taken 28 days after the second AZD1222 dose. These receptors all come from an adult who received the AZD1222 COVID-19 vaccine.

This rearrangement joins TRBV7-9 to TRBJ1-1, with a tentative D call TRBD1 (5 bases). The CDR3 has 15 amino acids. The V and J ends lost 4 bases and 5 bases respectively, with 17 bases between them. Germline V gene sequence: CDR1 SEHNR, CDR2 FQNEAQ (reference sequence). The CDR3 DNA sequence: TGTGCCAGCAGCTATAAGCTGGGGGAGAGAACTGAAGCTTTCTTT. Translating it yields CASSYKLGERTEAFF.

This sequence joins TRBV7-6 and TRBJ1-3; no firm D call. The V gene's germline CDR1 is SGHVS and CDR2 FNYEAQ. Trimming left V 5 bases short and J 0 bases short, with 14 bases between. The CDR3 is made up of 16 amino acids. The CDR3 protein is CASSPSDTASGNTIYF. CDR3 nucleotide sequence: TGTGCCAGCAGCCCCTCTGACACGGCCTCTGGAAACACCATATATTTT.

The chain couples TRBV13 to TRBJ2-1; 12 nucleotides align to TRBD2. This CDR3 has 15 residues. With V trimmed by 6 bases and J by 9 bases, 9 bases remained unmatched. Per germline, CDR1 PRHDT and CDR2 FYEKMQ (reference sequence). The CDR3 nucleotides read TGTGCCAGCAGAATCCTAGCGGGGGGGCCGGTTGAGCAGTTCTTC. Translation gives CASRILAGGPVEQFF.

The rearrangement links TRBV7-9 to TRBJ1-2, with TRBD1 identical over 11 bases. The V gene's germline CDR1 is SEHNR and CDR2 FQNEAQ (reference sequence). The CDR3 sequence is 17 residues long. The V and J ends lost 3 bases and 5 bases, in that order; junction bases with no gene match: 11. DNA of the CDR3: TGTGCCAGCAGCTTCGTTGGGACAGGGGGGCATTTGTATGGCTACACCTTC. Translation: CASSFVGTGGHLYGYTF.

This chain joins TRBV7-2 and TRBJ2-3; 15 bases line up with TRBD2. CDR3 length: 14 residues. After removal of 4 bases from V and 10 bases from J, the junction contained 3 bases not matched to a gene. Germline assignment: CDR1 SGHTA and CDR2 FQGNSA. CDR3 protein: CASSSGLAGGAQYF. The CDR3 coding sequence is TGTGCCAGCAGCTCGGGACTAGCGGGGGGCGCGCAGTATTTT. The complete variable domain, with remaining parts taken from reference TRBV7-2 and TRBJ2-3, reads GAGVSQSPSNKVTEKGKDVELRCDPISGHTALYWYRQSLGQGLEFLIYFQGNSAPDKSGLPSDRFSAERTGGSVSTLTIQRTQQEDSAVYLCASSSGLAGGAQYFGPGTRLTVL.

J is TRBJ2-5 and V is TRBV7-9, with 9 bases matching TRBD1. The germline CDR1 and CDR2 sequences are SEHNR and FQNEAQ (reference sequence). Trimming took 6 bases from V and 0 from J; bases not matched to a gene: 5. This CDR3 spans 15 amino acids. The CDR3 DNA reads TGTGCCAGCAGTCACCGGGACAGGGACCAAGAGACCCAGTACTTC. Protein: CASSHRDRDQETQYF.

The chain couples TRBV5-5 to TRBJ2-7; TRBD1 matches at 9 bases. The germline V gene encodes CDR1 SGHKS and CDR2 YYEKEE (reference sequence). CDR3 size: 14 residues. V dropped 7 bases and J dropped 10; count of bases not matched to a gene: 15. CDR3 in amino acids: CASLIHPGQGTQYF. The DNA for the CDR3 is TGTGCCAGCCTAATTCACCCGGGACAGGGTACTCAGTACTTC.

Note on this clone: Other DNA sequences within the sample encode an identical CDR3. The chain combines TRBV28 with TRBJ1-5; D remains ambiguous. Germline V gene lookup returns CDR1 MDHEN and CDR2 SYDVKM. V shed 6 bases and J shed 0 bases, with 3 bases lying between them. There are 12 residues in the CDR3. CDR3 amino acids: CASRNSNQPQHF. CDR3 DNA: TGTGCCAGCAGGAATAGCAATCAGCCCCAGCATTTT.

The chain employs TRBV6-5 and TRBJ1-5; no clear D gene. V was cut by 8 bases and J by 7 bases, with 15 bases left in between. The CDR3 loop spans 13 amino acids. The germline V gene has CDR1 MNHEY and CDR2 SVGAGI. Written as DNA, the CDR3 is TGTGCCAGCCAAGACCGAACGAGGCAGCCCCAGCATTTT. This encodes CASQDRTRQPQHF.

This chain links TRBV29-1 with TRBJ1-1; no clear D. The germline V and J ends were trimmed by 6 bases and 5 bases, with 16 bases remaining between them. This CDR3 region has 13 residues. Germline CDR1 SQVTM, CDR2 ANQGSEA. For the CDR3, the DNA is TGCAGCGTATTTCGGATTAGTGGGACTGAAGCTTTCTTT. This sequence encodes CSVFRISGTEAFF.

The sample holds one count of this clone. V is TRBV6-5 and J is TRBJ1-1, with 9 bases fitting TRBD1. Germline V gene sequence: CDR1 MNHEY, CDR2 SVGAGI. This CDR3 spans 14 amino acids. Unmatched junction bases numbered 4, after V lost 4 bases and J lost 4 bases. The CDR3, as DNA: TGTGCCAGCAGTTCGGACAGGGGAGGCACTGAAGCTTTCTTT. Its translation: CASSSDRGGTEAFF.

The chain has TRBV7-2 and TRBJ2-1; no reliable D call. The length of the CDR3 is 14 residues. The germline V and J ends were trimmed by 2 bases and 5 bases, with 10 bases remaining between them. CDR1 is SGHTA and CDR2 is FQGNSA in the germline V gene. The DNA for the CDR3 is TGTGCCAGCAGCTTATCTGCCGGGCACAATGAGCAGTTCTTC. The encoded protein is CASSLSAGHNEQFF.

The chain employs TRBV12-3 or TRBV12-4 and TRBJ1-5; TRBD1 might be the D (5 bases). The CDR3 has 13 residues. V dropped 6 bases and J dropped 5 bases, with 11 bases sitting between them. CDR3 sequence (DNA): TGTGCCAGCAGCTACTCCAGGGATCAGCCCCAGCATTTT. Translating gives CASSYSRDQPQHF.

V and J are TRBV3-1 (or the pseudogene TRBV3-2) and TRBJ1-3; D perhaps matches TRBD1 (5 bases). The CDR3 is made up of 14 amino acids. Per germline, CDR1 LGHDT and CDR2 YNNKEL (reference sequence). Trimming shortened V by 0 bases and J by 7 bases, and 10 bases separated the two germline ends. This CDR3 is CASSQEDIRNTIYF. The CDR3 DNA reads as TGTGCCAGCAGCCAAGAGGACATTCGGAACACCATATATTTT.

This chain links TRBV7-9 with TRBJ1-2, with TRBD1 identical over 9 bases. Germline CDR1 and CDR2: SEHNR and FQNEAQ (reference sequence). The ends lost 6 bases at V and 8 bases at J; junction bases unmatched: 10. There are 14 residues in the CDR3. CDR3 sequence (DNA): TGTGCCAGCAGTTGGGTACAGGGGGCGTCCGGCTACACCTTC. Protein sequence: CASSWVQGASGYTF.

The chain combines TRBV9 with TRBJ1-2; possible D gene TRBD1, 5 bases. The CDR3 loop spans 15 amino acids. Trimming removed 6 bases from V and 7 bases from J, with 22 bases in between. Germline lookup yields CDR1 SGDLS and CDR2 YYNGEE. As DNA, the CDR3 is TGTGCCAGCAACCCCCTTACGGGGCCCGGGGGTGGCTACACCTTC. Translation gives CASNPLTGPGGGYTF.

The rearrangement joins TRBV20-1 to TRBJ2-1, with D maybe TRBD2 (5 bases). V was pared by 3 bases and J by 0 bases, with 12 bases between. The CDR3 has 15 amino acids. Germline CDR1 and CDR2: DFQATT and SNEGSKA (reference sequence). CDR3 protein: CSASRSSSSYNEQFF. For the CDR3, the DNA is TGCAGTGCTAGTCGATCTAGCAGCTCCTACAATGAGCAGTTCTTC.

For this clone: Other DNA sequences from this sample encode an identical CDR3 as well. This chain connects TRBV2 to TRBJ1-1; no definite D call. V was shortened by 2 bases and J by 2 bases, with 3 bases between the two germline ends. CDR1 and CDR2 (germline): SNHLY, FYNNEI. The CDR3 runs to 12 residues. The CDR3: CASSEQNTEAFF. The DNA for the CDR3 is TGTGCCAGCAGTGAACAAAACACTGAAGCTTTCTTT.

The chain is built from TRBV5-1 and TRBJ2-3, with a weak D call TRBD1 (6 bases). Germline CDR1 and CDR2: SGHRS and YFSETQ. The V end lost 5 bases, the J end lost 3 bases, and 13 bases lay between the germline ends. CDR3 size: 14 residues. The CDR3 DNA sequence: TGCGCCAGCAGTCACGCGCAGGGGACAGATACGCAGTATTTT. It yields the protein CASSHAQGTDTQYF.

This clone has just one count. The sample carries other DNA sequences with the same CDR3. The rearrangement uses TRBV18 and TRBJ2-5; D call uncertain. The V end lost 0 bases, the J end lost 2 bases, and 4 bases lay between the germline ends. The germline V gene encodes CDR1 KGHSH and CDR2 LQKENI. The CDR3 has 13 amino acids. Written as DNA, the CDR3 is TGTGCCAGCTCACCACCAGGGCAAGAGACCCAGTACTTC. Protein product: CASSPPGQETQYF.

The chain combines TRBV29-1 with TRBJ1-1, with D unresolved. Germline CDR1 SQVTM, CDR2 ANQGSEA. Trimming removed 4 bases from V and 6 bases from J, with 21 bases in between. CDR3 size: 15 residues. CDR3 DNA sequence: TGCAGCGTTGTCCGGGGTAGAGGGATAGGGTCTGAAGCTTTCTTT. This gives the protein CSVVRGRGIGSEAFF.

This sequence joins TRBV10-2 and TRBJ1-2, with 8 bases matching TRBD1. V lost 7 bases and J lost 1; bases outside the gene matches: 8. The CDR3 is made up of 15 amino acids. The germline V gene has CDR1 WSHSY and CDR2 SAAADI. The CDR3 here is CASKPRTGNNYGYTF. The CDR3 nucleotides read TGCGCCAGCAAACCTCGGACAGGGAATAACTATGGCTACACCTTC.

The chain's CDR3 is CASSSGQGLYTDTQYF. CDR3 DNA: TGTGCCAGCAGTTCCGGACAGGGCCTTTACACAGATACGCAGTATTTT. The rearrangement links TRBV27 to TRBJ2-3, with 8 bases fitting TRBD1. This CDR3 is built from 16 residues. Germline trimming cut 4 bases from V and 2 bases from J; bases unmatched to any gene: 8. Germline values: CDR1 MNHEY, CDR2 SMNVEV (reference sequence).

V usage is TRBV7-2 and J usage is TRBJ2-5; D is undetermined. CDR1 is SGHTA, CDR2 FQGNSA, per germline. The length of the CDR3 is 11 residues. Trimming took off 2 bases at V and 7 bases at J, with 5 bases between the two ends. The CDR3 DNA sequence: TGTGCCAGCAGCTTATTGTGGACCCAGTACTTC. Amino acids: CASSLLWTQYF.

The V gene is TRBV18, the J gene TRBJ1-2, with no clear D. The ends were cut back, 3 bases at V and 7 bases at J, with 15 bases in the middle. Germline V lookup: CDR1 KGHSH, CDR2 LQKENI. This CDR3 comprises 14 residues. CDR3 sequence: CASSPIEGAGGYTF. The CDR3 nucleotides read TGTGCCAGCTCACCCATTGAGGGAGCTGGTGGCTACACCTTC.